This section outlines one T cell receptor beta chain sequence together with its context. The sample belongs to a study of blood T cell repertoires in COVID-19. Study overall: COVID-19 samples collected from the United States, Italy and Spain covered acute and convalescent phases.

Authors' data handling: Estimates of nucleated cell counts were drawn from the amplification of reference gene primers. Here immunoSEQ multiplex PCR was the method, and the copy in TCRdb shows in-frame clones only, minus some. V and J calls and clone size are given by that table; D and trimming were obtained from the DNA. Among about 180,000 clones listed, nearly 90% were seen once. Per the germline V gene, CDR1 is MNHEY and CDR2 is SMNVEV (reference sequence). The V gene end was trimmed by 4 bases and the J gene end by 4 bases; junction bases not matched to a gene: 1. The CDR3 consists of 15 residues.

The source of this sequence is a man aged 18 to 35 who had recovered from COVID-19. V usage is TRBV27 and J usage is TRBJ2-1, with 13 positions matching TRBD2. The sequenced material came from peripheral blood. CDR3: CASSSGLAGYNEQFF. The DNA for the CDR3 is TGTGCCAGCAGTTCGGGACTAGCGGGGTACAATGAGCAGTTCTTC.